This T cell receptor (beta chain) was found in a study of graft-versus-host responses after intestinal transplantation. Study as a whole: Transplants were multivisceral, liver-intestinal, or isolated intestinal.

Assay: immunoSEQ multiplex PCR; the TCRdb copy retains only in-frame clones and omits some. This table holds 85,000 to 100,000 clones, around 92% found once. This CDR3 has 15 amino acids. Germline CDR1 MDHEN, CDR2 SYDVKM. V lost 3 bases, J lost 5 bases, and 14 bases lay in between. Study-wide results and limits: Peak levels of circulating GvH clones tracked with early post-transplant HvG declines.

With regard to this clone: Its target is unknown.

This chain joins TRBV28 and TRBJ2-1; D perhaps matches TRBD1 (6 bases). The specimen comprised unstimulated CD8+ T cells sorted from spleen or lymph node cells, sampled before transplant. This receptor was identified in a human donor who was the organ donor for an intestinal transplant. CDR3 loop: CASSFLNRVHNEQFF. CDR3 nucleotides: TGTGCCAGCAGTTTTTTGAACAGGGTACACAATGAGCAGTTCTTC. The variable domain in full, with the rest retrieved from reference TRBV28 and TRBJ2-1, is DVKVTQSSRYLVKRTGEKVFLECVQDMDHENMFWYRQDPGLGLRLIYFSYDVKMKEKGDIPEGYSVSREKKERFSLILESASTNQTSMYLCASSFLNRVHNEQFFGPGTRLTVL.